Described below is a single TCR beta chain sequence and its context. Its antigen is unidentified. Germline CDR1 reads SEHNR; CDR2 reads FQNEAQ (reference sequence). The CDR3 has 15 residues. Trimming at V came to 4 bases and at J to 5 bases, leaving 10 bases not matched to a gene. This specimen comes from a study of monozygotic twins with cystic fibrosis. Findings and limits, study-wide: J usage was most co-twin-similar in 8 of 16 pairs, V in 13. The repertoire was suggested to be naive-dominated, clonality median roughly 0.0089. In this small cohort, shared CDR3 numbers showed no association with age, concordance or disease severity.

Some clones are missing from TCRdb's copy, which holds only in-frame ones; the method was immunoSEQ multiplex PCR. The sample holds more than 11,000 clones, roughly nine tenths seen once. The gene calls are TRBV7-9 and TRBJ2-5; TRBD1 matches 7 bases. The receptor was isolated from a boy younger than 18 with cystic fibrosis. Sequenced material: blood. CDR3 sequence: CASSSSRGQRETQYF. The CDR3 nucleotides are TGTGCCAGCAGCTCTAGTAGGGGACAGCGCGAGACCCAGTACTTC.